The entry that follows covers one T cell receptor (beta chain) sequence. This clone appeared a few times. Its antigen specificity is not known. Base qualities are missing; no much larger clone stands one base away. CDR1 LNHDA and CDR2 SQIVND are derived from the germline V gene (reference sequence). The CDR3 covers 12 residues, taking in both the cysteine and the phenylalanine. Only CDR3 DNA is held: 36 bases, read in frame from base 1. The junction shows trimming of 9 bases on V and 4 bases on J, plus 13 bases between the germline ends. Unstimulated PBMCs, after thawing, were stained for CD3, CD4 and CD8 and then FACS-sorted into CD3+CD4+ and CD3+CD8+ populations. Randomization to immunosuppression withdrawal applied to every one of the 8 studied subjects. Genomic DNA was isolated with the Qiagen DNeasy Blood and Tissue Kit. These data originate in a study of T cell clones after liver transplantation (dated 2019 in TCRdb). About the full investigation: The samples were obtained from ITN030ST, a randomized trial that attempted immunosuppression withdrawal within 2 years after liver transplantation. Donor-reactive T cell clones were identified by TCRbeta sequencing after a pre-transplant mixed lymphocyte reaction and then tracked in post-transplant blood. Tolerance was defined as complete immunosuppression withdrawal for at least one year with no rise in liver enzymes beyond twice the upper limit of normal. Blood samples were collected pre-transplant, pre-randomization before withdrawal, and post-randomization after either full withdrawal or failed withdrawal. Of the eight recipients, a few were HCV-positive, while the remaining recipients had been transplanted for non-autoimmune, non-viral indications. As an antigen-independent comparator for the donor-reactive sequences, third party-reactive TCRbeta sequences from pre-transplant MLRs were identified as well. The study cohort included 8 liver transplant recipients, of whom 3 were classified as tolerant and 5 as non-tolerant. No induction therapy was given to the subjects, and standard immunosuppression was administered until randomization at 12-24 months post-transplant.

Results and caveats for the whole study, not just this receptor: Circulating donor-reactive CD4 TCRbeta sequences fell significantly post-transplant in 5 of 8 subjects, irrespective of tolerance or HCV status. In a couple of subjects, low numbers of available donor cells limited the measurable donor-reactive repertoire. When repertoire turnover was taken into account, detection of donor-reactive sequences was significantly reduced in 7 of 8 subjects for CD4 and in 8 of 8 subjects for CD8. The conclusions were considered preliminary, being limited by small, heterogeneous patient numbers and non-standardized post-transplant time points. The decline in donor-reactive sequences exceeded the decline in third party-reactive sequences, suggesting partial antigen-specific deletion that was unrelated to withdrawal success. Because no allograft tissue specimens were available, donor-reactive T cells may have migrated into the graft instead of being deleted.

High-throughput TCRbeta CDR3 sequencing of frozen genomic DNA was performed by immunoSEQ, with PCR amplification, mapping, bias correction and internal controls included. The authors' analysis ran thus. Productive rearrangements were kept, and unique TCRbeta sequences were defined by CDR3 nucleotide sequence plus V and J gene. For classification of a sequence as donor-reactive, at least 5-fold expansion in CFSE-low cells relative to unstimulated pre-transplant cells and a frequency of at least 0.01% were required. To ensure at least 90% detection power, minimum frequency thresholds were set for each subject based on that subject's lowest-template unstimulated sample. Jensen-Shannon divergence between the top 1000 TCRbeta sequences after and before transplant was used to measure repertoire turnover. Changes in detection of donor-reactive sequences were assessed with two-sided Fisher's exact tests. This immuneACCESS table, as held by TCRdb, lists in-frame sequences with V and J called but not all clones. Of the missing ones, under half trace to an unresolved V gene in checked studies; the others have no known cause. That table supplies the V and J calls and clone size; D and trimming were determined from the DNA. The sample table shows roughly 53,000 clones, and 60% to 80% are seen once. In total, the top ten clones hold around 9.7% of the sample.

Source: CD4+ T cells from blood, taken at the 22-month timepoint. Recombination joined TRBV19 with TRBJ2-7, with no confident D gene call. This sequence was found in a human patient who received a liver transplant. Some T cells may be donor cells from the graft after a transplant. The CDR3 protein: CASLLPWYEQYF. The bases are TGTGCCAGCCTTCTCCCTTGGTACGAGCAGTACTTC.